The source of this T cell receptor (beta chain) is a study of monozygotic twins with inflammatory bowel disease. General study findings and limits: Sharing of clonotypes with others was lower in IBD patients than in healthy twins, and this was especially so with disease activity. IBD-affected twins scored below their healthy co-twins in TCRbeta diversity (inverse Simpson). Repertoire similarity did not differ between concordant and discordant twins, perhaps due to limited power.

Input per TCR library consisted of 3500 ng of total RNA. TCRdb re-analyzed the 5' RACE reads; it lists each CDR3 protein once, without DNA. The listing records over 100,000 distinct CDR3 sequences. A note on this clonotype: Its antigen is unidentified.

The TCR originated in a human donor with ulcerative colitis or Crohn's disease, or a healthy co-twin of an affected twin (not recorded which). Input material: blood.

Here the CDR3 reads CAISEEGPNYGYTF. The chain combines TRBV10-3 with TRBJ1-2. Germline CDR1 is ENHRY and CDR2 is SYGVKD. The length of the CDR3 is 14 residues.